The 20 T cell receptor beta chains given below trace back to one sample, sequenced in a study of T cell repertoires in cytomegalovirus infection. No antigen has been assigned to these receptors. TCRdb analysed the reads with MiXCR anew, one entry per CDR3 protein. The table lists tens of thousands of distinct CDR3 sequences, more than 20% of them singletons. This material consisted of CD8+ T cells from cultured PBMCs, taken from culture after CMV antigen stimulation. All receptors derive from a human donor in good health (CMV status not recorded). Some clones in this sample may be carry-over from other donors' samples.

On this clonotype itself: An end of the junction differs from the germline gene, which may be a read error. This sequence joins TRBV7-2 and TRBJ1-5, with D unclear. The germline gives CDR1 SGHTA, CDR2 FQGNSA. This CDR3 contains 12 residues. The CDR3 sequence: CASSTKNQPLHF. DNA for the CDR3: TGTGCCAGCAGCACTAAAAATCAACCCCTGCATTTT.

The rearrangement uses TRBV4-2 and TRBJ2-1; 13 bases agree with TRBD2. V gave up 4 bases and J gave up 9 bases; unmatched junction bases: 9. CDR3 length: 16 amino acids. Germline loops: CDR1 LGHNA, CDR2 YNFKEQ. CDR3 protein: CASSREVLAGGREQFF. As DNA, the CDR3 is TGTGCCAGCAGCCGGGAGGTACTAGCGGGGGGGCGTGAGCAGTTCTTC.

The CDR3 DNA reads as TGTGCCATCAGTGAAACGGCAGATACGCAGTATTTT. It codes for CAISETADTQYF. The rearrangement joins TRBV10-3 to TRBJ2-3; D uncertain. The CDR3 runs 12 residues. Germline V gene lookup returns CDR1 ENHRY and CDR2 SYGVKD. Trimming removed 3 bases at V and 4 bases at J, with 5 bases between.

The chain links TRBV7-6 to TRBJ1-2; D is perhaps TRBD1 (5 bases). This CDR3 region has 13 residues. CDR1 SGHVS and CDR2 FNYEAQ come from the germline V gene. V gave up 5 bases and J gave up 6 bases, with 13 bases separating them. The CDR3 coding sequence is TGTGCCAGCAGCCTAGAGGGGTGGGATGGCTACACCTTC. The encoded protein is CASSLEGWDGYTF.

This clonotype turned up a few times. The genes are TRBV2 and TRBJ1-4; D is ambiguous. The CDR3 sequence is 14 residues long. Per the germline V gene, CDR1 is SNHLY and CDR2 is FYNNEI. V was pared by 9 bases and J by 7 bases, with 18 bases between. Here the CDR3 reads CASTTFFSSEKLFF. The CDR3 nucleotides are TGTGCCAGTACGACCTTTTTCTCCTCTGAAAAACTGTTTTTT.

The sample holds many counts of this clonotype. The chain joins TRBV7-9 to TRBJ1-1, with a possible D match to TRBD1 (6 bases). The V end lost 5 bases, the J end lost 1 base, and 11 bases lay between the germline ends. This CDR3 is 14 amino acids long. Germline CDR1 is SEHNR and CDR2 is FQNEAQ (reference sequence). The CDR3 loop is CASSHQQGNTEAFF. As DNA, the CDR3 is TGTGCCAGCAGCCATCAACAGGGGAACACTGAAGCTTTCTTT.

This clonotype has more than one count but fewer than ten. The chain combines TRBV23-1 with TRBJ1-6; D unresolved. TRBV23-1 is labeled an ORF, and its function is uncertain. Trimming removed 1 base at V and 7 bases at J, with 20 bases between. This CDR3 has 18 amino acids. CDR3 sequence: CASSQLLFSLFFNSPLHF. CDR3 DNA sequence: TGCGCCAGCAGTCAATTGCTGTTCAGTTTGTTTTTCAATTCACCCCTCCACTTT.

The V gene is TRBV7-6, the J gene TRBJ1-6; D remains ambiguous. The CDR3 runs to 14 residues. Germline values: CDR1 SGHVS, CDR2 FNYEAQ. The V and J ends lost 2 bases and 4 bases respectively, with 6 bases between them. CDR3 residues: CASSLPNYNSPLHF. The CDR3 nucleotides read TGTGCCAGCAGCTTACCGAATTATAATTCACCCCTCCACTTT.

This clonotype has more than one count but fewer than ten. The J gene is TRBJ2-5, the V gene TRBV6-2 or TRBV6-3, with D tentatively TRBD1 (6 bases). The ends were cut back, 5 bases at V and 3 bases at J, with 13 bases in the middle. In germline, CDR1 is MNHEY, CDR2 SVGEGT. CDR3 length equals 14 residues. CDR3 sequence reads: CASSPLNREETQYF. The DNA for the CDR3 is TGTGCCAGCAGTCCCCTAAACAGGGAAGAGACCCAGTACTTC.

The table lists this clonotype with many counts. The chain has TRBV11-2 and TRBJ2-7, with no clear D. Trimming removed 3 bases from V and 0 bases from J, with 9 bases in between. CDR3 length: 14 amino acids. Germline V lookup: CDR1 SGHAT, CDR2 FQNNGV. The CDR3 nucleotides read TGTGCCAGCAGCTTCGCAGTAACCTCCTACGAGCAGTACTTC. Protein: CASSFAVTSYEQYF. The complete variable domain, with remaining parts taken from reference TRBV11-2 and TRBJ2-7, reads EAGVAQSPRYKIIEKRQSVAFWCNPISGHATLYWYQQILGQGPKLLIQFQNNGVVDDSQLPKDRFSAERLKGVDSTLKIQPAKLEDSAVYLCASSFAVTSYEQYFGPGTRLTVT.

V and J are TRBV7-6 and TRBJ2-5; D gene uncertain. V lost 1 base and J 5 bases, leaving 5 bases between the germline ends. This CDR3 spans 12 amino acids. Germline V CDR1 and CDR2: SGHVS, FNYEAQ. The CDR3 here is CASSLDEETQYF. The CDR3 DNA reads as TGTGCCAGCAGCTTAGATGAGGAGACCCAGTACTTC.

This clonotype was observed a handful of times. This chain uses TRBV4-1 with TRBJ2-2; 7 nucleotides agree with TRBD2. Germline-derived CDR1 and CDR2 are MGHRA and YSYEKL. The CDR3 has 17 residues. The V gene end was trimmed by 0 bases and the J gene end by 5 bases; junction bases not matched to a gene: 9. The CDR3 nucleotides read TGCGCCAGCAGCCAAGATTTTGGGCTAGCGGTTACCGGGGAGCTGTTTTTT. Its protein product is CASSQDFGLAVTGELFF.

This clonotype was detected only a few times. The chain uses TRBV7-9 and TRBJ2-7; D gene unclear. V was pared by 3 bases and J by 3 bases, with 9 bases between. This CDR3 has 13 amino acids. Germline CDR1 is SEHNR and CDR2 is FQNEAQ (reference sequence). The CDR3 sequence: CASSFPRDYEQYF. For the CDR3, the DNA is TGTGCCAGCAGCTTTCCAAGGGACTACGAGCAGTACTTC.

The CDR3 nucleotides read TGTGCCAGCAGTTTAGAAGGGACCCTACCCGGGGAGCTGTTTTTT. It yields the protein CASSLEGTLPGELFF. This chain joins TRBV27 and TRBJ2-2, with D perhaps assigned TRBD1 or TRBD2 (5 bases each). The CDR3 spans 15 residues. V gave up 2 bases and J gave up 6 bases, with 13 bases separating them. CDR1 is MNHEY, CDR2 SMNVEV, per germline (reference sequence).

To note about this clonotype: A much more abundant neighbour one base away suggests this may be a read error. The rearrangement joins TRBV7-2 to TRBJ2-7; 10 nucleotides align to TRBD2. This CDR3 is built from 14 residues. Germline V gives CDR1 SGHTA, CDR2 FQGNSA. The CDR3: CASTPGLAPQELNF. For the CDR3, the DNA is TGTGCCAGCACCCCGGGACTAGCGCCGCAGGAACTCAATTTC.

The rearrangement joins TRBV27 to TRBJ1-4; tentative D call: TRBD1 (6 bases). V was trimmed by 1 base and J by 8 bases, leaving 14 bases between them. The germline CDR1 and CDR2 sequences are MNHEY and SMNVEV (reference sequence). This CDR3 region has 15 residues. CDR3 in amino acids: CASSLYGGLGEKLFF. Written as DNA, the CDR3 is TGTGCCAGCAGTTTATATGGGGGCTTGGGAGAAAAACTGTTTTTT.

This clonotype was counted many times. In nucleotides, the CDR3 is TGTGCCAGCAGCCATCCGGGACAGACATACTACGAGCAGTACTTC. It codes for CASSHPGQTYYEQYF. The J gene is TRBJ2-7, the V gene TRBV7-2; 7 positions match TRBD1. After removal of 5 bases from V and 3 bases from J, the junction contained 10 bases not matched to a gene. The CDR3 has 15 residues. The V gene's germline CDR1 is SGHTA and CDR2 FQGNSA.

This clonotype has a count of ten or more. This chain links TRBV7-8 with TRBJ2-1; 8 bases line up with TRBD2. Germline-derived CDR1 and CDR2 are SGHVS and FQNEAQ. The length of the CDR3 is 17 residues. J was trimmed by 3 bases and V by 1 base; bases with no gene match: 8. The CDR3 region has the DNA TGTGCCAGCAGCTTAGTGGAGGGGACTAGTATCTACAATGAGCAGTTCTTC. Encoded protein: CASSLVEGTSIYNEQFF.

The V and J genes are TRBV27 and TRBJ1-3; D is perhaps TRBD1 (5 bases). Trimming took off 4 bases at V and 3 bases at J, with 13 bases between the two ends. Germline values: CDR1 MNHEY, CDR2 SMNVEV (reference sequence). CDR3 length equals 15 residues. CDR3 sequence (DNA): TGTGCCAGCAGTTCCGGGGGGGGTGTTGGAAACACCATATATTTT. Its protein is CASSSGGGVGNTIYF.

This clonotype came up a few times. The rearrangement uses TRBV11-2 and TRBJ1-2, with 8 positions matching TRBD1. With 5 bases clipped from V and 8 bases from J, the junction kept 13 bases outside the gene matches. The germline V gene encodes CDR1 SGHAT and CDR2 FQNNGV. The CDR3 loop spans 15 amino acids. The CDR3 here is CASSRNGQGSGGYTF. CDR3 sequence (DNA): TGTGCCAGCAGCCGCAACGGACAGGGCTCAGGAGGCTACACCTTC.